Presented here are 14 T cell receptor beta chains from one specimen sequenced in a study of T cells in tuberculosis. Profiled with immunoSEQ multiplex PCR; TCRdb holds only in-frame clones, not every one. The table lists around 25,000 clones, approximately 94% of them singletons, with roughly a sixth in the top ten. Sequencing input: PBMCs. These receptors were taken from a donor aged 10-35 years with latent tuberculosis or without tuberculosis infection. Some clones in this sample may be carry-over from other donors' samples.

The CDR3 nucleotides are TGTGCCAGTAGTATCCACGGTAGAGACAATGAGCAGTTCTTC. Its protein is CASSIHGRDNEQFF. This chain links TRBV19 with TRBJ2-1; no reliable D call. This CDR3 is built from 14 residues. V gave up 3 bases and J gave up 5 bases, with 11 bases separating them. Germline V gives CDR1 LNHDA, CDR2 SQIVND (reference sequence).

J is TRBJ2-7 and V is TRBV5-5; a possible D gene is TRBD1 (6 bases). The CDR3 extends over 16 amino acids. V was cut by 4 bases and J by 5 bases, with 22 bases left in between. CDR1 and CDR2 from the germline V gene are SGHKS and YYEKEE (reference sequence). This chain's CDR3 is CASSHAPHETGDEQYF. Written as DNA, the CDR3 is TGTGCCAGCAGCCACGCCCCTCATGAGACAGGAGACGAGCAGTACTTC.

A single count supports this clone. The chain has TRBV5-1 and TRBJ2-3, with D unresolved. Deletions cut 4 bases from V and 1 base from J, with 4 bases between. The germline CDR1 and CDR2 sequences are SGHRS and YFSETQ. The CDR3 length is 12 residues. Here the CDR3 DNA reads TGCGCCAGCAGCCCCGGCACAGATACGCAGTATTTT. This sequence encodes CASSPGTDTQYF.

This chain links TRBV6-1 with TRBJ2-7; possibly TRBD2 for D (6 bases). CDR1 MNHNS and CDR2 SASEGT come from the germline V gene. The CDR3 runs to 13 residues. The CDR3: CATATGGGYEQYF. CDR3 DNA: TGTGCTACAGCGACCGGGGGAGGCTACGAGCAGTACTTC.

This rearrangement joins TRBV27 to TRBJ2-1; 7 bases match TRBD2. The ends lost 0 bases at V and 7 bases at J; junction bases unmatched: 3. CDR1 is MNHEY and CDR2 is SMNVEV in the germline V gene (reference sequence). The CDR3 length is 14 residues. CDR3 nucleotide sequence: TGTGCCAGCAGTTTATCGAACGGGGGGAATGAGCAGTTCTTC. Translated, it gives CASSLSNGGNEQFF.

V gene TRBV5-8 combines with J gene TRBJ2-3; D is perhaps TRBD2 (5 bases). CDR3 length equals 15 residues. V lost 3 bases and J 3 bases, leaving 14 bases between the germline ends. In germline, CDR1 is SGHTS, CDR2 YDEGEE. The CDR3 protein is CASSWRAGRTDTQYF. CDR3 DNA sequence: TGTGCCAGCAGCTGGCGGGCAGGAAGGACAGATACGCAGTATTTT.

The gene calls are TRBV5-1 and TRBJ2-5, with D hard to call. From germline, CDR1 is SGHRS and CDR2 YFSETQ. There are 14 residues in the CDR3. V gave up 0 bases and J gave up 5 bases, with 11 bases separating them. In DNA form, the CDR3 reads TGCGCCAGCAGCTTGGCCGTTTCTGCGGAGACCCAGTACTTC. This gives the protein CASSLAVSAETQYF.

CDR3 sequence reads: CATTDRGDTGELFF. CDR3 in DNA: TGTGCCACGACAGACAGGGGAGACACCGGGGAGCTGTTTTTT. The chain is built from TRBV10-3 and TRBJ2-2, with 8 bases matching TRBD1. Losses at the gene ends were 10 bases for V and 3 bases for J; bases not matched to a gene: 7. Germline values: CDR1 ENHRY, CDR2 SYGVKD. The CDR3 runs 14 residues.

The chain couples TRBV5-4 to TRBJ2-1; D not resolved. Trimming cost V 5 bases and J 4 bases, with 10 bases left between them. There are 13 residues in the CDR3. From germline, CDR1 is SGHNT and CDR2 YYREEE (reference sequence). CDR3 in amino acids: CASSGVDYNEQFF. In DNA form, the CDR3 reads TGTGCCAGCAGTGGAGTCGATTACAATGAGCAGTTCTTC.

This chain uses TRBV29-1 with TRBJ2-3; TRBD1 agrees at 7 bases. Trimming at V came to 6 bases and at J to 5 bases, leaving 14 bases not matched to a gene. CDR1 and CDR2 (germline): SQVTM, ANQGSEA. This CDR3 has 15 residues. This CDR3 reads CSVSNAGGQRDTQYF. The CDR3 DNA sequence: TGCAGCGTGTCAAACGCAGGGGGACAAAGAGATACGCAGTATTTT.

This rearrangement joins TRBV6-5 to TRBJ2-7, with 10 bases that match TRBD1. Germline lookup yields CDR1 MNHEY and CDR2 SVGAGI. The CDR3 has 13 amino acids. The J segment lost 6 bases and the V segment lost 5 bases, leaving 4 bases of the junction unmatched. The CDR3 spells CASSGDRGREQYF. The CDR3 coding sequence is TGTGCCAGCAGTGGGGACAGGGGTCGCGAGCAGTACTTC.

The chain couples TRBV7-9 to TRBJ2-7; 7 bases fit TRBD1. V was pared by 3 bases and J by 4 bases, with 3 bases of the junction left unmatched. CDR3 length: 13 amino acids. CDR1 is SEHNR, CDR2 FQNEAQ, per germline (reference sequence). The CDR3 DNA is TGTGCCAGCAGCTTTAACAGGGGTTACGAGCAGTACTTC. This codes for CASSFNRGYEQYF.

This rearrangement joins TRBV5-1 to TRBJ2-2; the D gene is possibly TRBD1 (6 bases). The CDR3 is 14 amino acids. The germline CDR1 and CDR2 sequences are SGHRS and YFSETQ. Trimming removed 4 bases from V and 6 bases from J, with 13 bases in between. In DNA, the CDR3 is TGCGCCAGCAGCAGAGACACAGGGTCCGGGGAGCTGTTTTTT. Its protein is CASSRDTGSGELFF.

The CDR3, as DNA: TGTGCCAGCAGCGGAGGACTAGTCGGTGAGCAGTACTTC. It is translated as CASSGGLVGEQYF. The rearrangement joins TRBV6-5 to TRBJ2-7; 7 bases are a match to TRBD2. J gave up 7 bases and V 6 bases, and 9 bases lay outside the gene matches. The CDR3 extends over 13 amino acids. Germline lookup yields CDR1 MNHEY and CDR2 SVGAGI.